The next 29 T cell receptor beta chains were all read from a single sample in a study of shared clonotypes between healthy human individuals. The method was immunoSEQ multiplex PCR; TCRdb's version includes in-frame clones alone and lacks a portion of them. The repertoire holds 600,000 to 750,000 clones, with 72% as singletons. Sequenced: memory CD4+ T cells sorted from blood. Subset denoted: CD45RA-negative fraction. The receptor source for this set is a woman aged 30 to 39 in good health.

The rearrangement links TRBV5-6 to TRBJ2-3; 8 nucleotides agree with TRBD2. Germline values: CDR1 SGHDT, CDR2 YYEEEE. The CDR3 loop spans 14 amino acids. Unmatched junction bases numbered 13, after V lost 5 bases and J lost 11 bases. The DNA for the CDR3 is TGTGCCAGCAGACTGGGGGCTAGCGGGTTGATGCAGTATTTT. Translated, it gives CASRLGASGLMQYF.

The chain is built from TRBV6-1 and TRBJ2-5; 12 bases align to TRBD2. V was clipped by 9 bases and J by 5 bases; unmatched bases: 10. Per germline, CDR1 MNHNS and CDR2 SASEGT. The CDR3 has 15 residues. The CDR3 coding sequence is TGTGCCAGTTCTCTACTAGCGGGAGGATGGGAGACCCAGTACTTC. Protein product: CASSLLAGGWETQYF.

The rearrangement joins TRBV28 to TRBJ2-2, with 8 bases lining up with TRBD2. This CDR3 has 15 amino acids. Germline V lookup: CDR1 MDHEN, CDR2 SYDVKM. V lost 5 bases to trimming and J lost 5 bases; unmatched junction nucleotides: 7. In DNA, the CDR3 is TGTGCCAGCAGTATTGCCGGGACTAGAACCGGGGAGCTGTTTTTT. It yields the protein CASSIAGTRTGELFF.

V gene TRBV5-8 combines with J gene TRBJ2-1; D is ambiguous. Trimming pared 4 bases from V and 8 bases from J, leaving 10 bases between. This CDR3 has 12 residues. CDR1 and CDR2 from the germline V gene are SGHTS and YDEGEE. In DNA form, the CDR3 reads TGTGCCAGCAGCCAAGATAGCTATGAGCAGTTCTTC. It specifies CASSQDSYEQFF.

This clone was seen at least ten times. This chain's CDR3 is CASSLVGVEGNEQFF. The CDR3 DNA reads as TGCGCCAGCAGCTTGGTCGGTGTTGAGGGGAATGAGCAGTTCTTC. The genes are TRBV5-1 and TRBJ2-1, with D possibly being TRBD1 or TRBD2 (5 bases each). V lost 0 bases and J lost 7, with 14 bases in between. The CDR3 is 15 amino acids. Germline V lookup: CDR1 SGHRS, CDR2 YFSETQ.

This chain joins TRBV5-1 and TRBJ2-3; tentatively, D is TRBD1 (6 bases). Germline V gene sequence: CDR1 SGHRS, CDR2 YFSETQ. The CDR3 totals 14 residues. Trimming left V 0 bases short and J 5 bases short, with 10 bases between. CDR3 sequence (DNA): TGCGCCAGCAGCTTGGGACAGGCACGAGATACGCAGTATTTT. It yields the protein CASSLGQARDTQYF.

This clone appeared a few times. The rearrangement joins TRBV18 to TRBJ2-4, with D maybe TRBD1 (8 bases). V was pared by 8 bases and J by 3 bases, with 26 bases between. The CDR3 spans 18 residues. The germline V gene encodes CDR1 KGHSH and CDR2 LQKENI. CDR3 nucleotides: TGTGCCAGCCAGGGGGCTAGCGGCTACGCGTCGGACAAAAACATTCAGTACTTC. This codes for CASQGASGYASDKNIQYF. The variable domain in full, with the rest retrieved from reference TRBV18 and TRBJ2-4, is NAGVMQNPRHLVRRRGQEARLRCSPMKGHSHVYWYRQLPEEGLKFMVYLQKENIIDESGMPKERFSAEFPKEGPSILRIQQVVRGDSAAYFCASQGASGYASDKNIQYFGAGTRLSVL.

The V call is TRBV29-1, the J call TRBJ2-2, with a possible D match to TRBD2 (6 bases). Germline V gene lookup returns CDR1 SQVTM and CDR2 ANQGSEA. There are 14 residues in the CDR3. Trimming left V 4 bases short and J 6 bases short, with 15 bases between. CDR3 in DNA: TGCAGCGTTGTATTCGGGAGCACGGCCGGGGAGCTGTTTTTT. It yields the protein CSVVFGSTAGELFF.

This clone appeared a single time. The V gene is TRBV23-1, the J gene TRBJ2-7; 7 bases are a match to TRBD1. TRBV23-1 is annotated as an ORF whose role is uncertain. The trim removed 4 bases at V and 4 bases at J, leaving 10 bases unmatched. CDR3 length: 15 residues. The DNA for the CDR3 is TGCGCCAGCAGTCGCGCCGGGACAGTTAGTTACGAGCAGTACTTC. Residues: CASSRAGTVSYEQYF.

J is TRBJ2-7 and V is TRBV5-1; D may be TRBD1 or TRBD2 (5 bases each). Germline CDR1 SGHRS, CDR2 YFSETQ. The CDR3 runs 14 residues. Trimming shortened V by 4 bases and J by 2 bases, and 13 bases separated the two germline ends. CDR3 nucleotides: TGCGCCAGCAGCCAGGTAGGGACCCCCTACGAGCAGTACTTC. Protein product: CASSQVGTPYEQYF.

J is TRBJ2-1 and V is TRBV27; D might be TRBD2 (6 bases). The germline V gene has CDR1 MNHEY and CDR2 SMNVEV (reference sequence). The CDR3 loop spans 14 amino acids. Trimming stripped 3 bases from V and 7 bases from J, with 13 bases between. CDR3 in DNA: TGTGCCAGCAGTTTGTACCCGGGAGAGAATGAGCAGTTCTTC. Translating it yields CASSLYPGENEQFF.

J is TRBJ2-7 and V is TRBV4-1; 8 bases line up with TRBD1. The CDR3 has 15 residues. V gave up 1 base and J gave up 5 bases; unmatched junction bases: 7. Germline-derived CDR1 and CDR2 are MGHRA and YSYEKL. CDR3 DNA: TGCGCCAGCAGCCAAGGGGTCGGACAGGGCCACGAGCAGTACTTC. Translating it yields CASSQGVGQGHEQYF.

V usage is TRBV15 and J usage is TRBJ2-3; D is unresolved. V was trimmed by 0 bases and J by 10 bases, leaving 11 bases between them. Germline V gene lookup returns CDR1 LNHNV and CDR2 YYDKDF (reference sequence). The CDR3 has 13 amino acids. The CDR3 bases are TGTGCCACCAGCAGAGAACGGGTAGTCGCGCAGTATTTT. As protein: CATSRERVVAQYF.

Regarding this clone: Other nucleotide sequences from this sample produce the same CDR3. The gene calls are TRBV7-8 and TRBJ2-3, with unresolved D. The CDR3 has 15 amino acids. V lost 3 bases and J lost 0, with 10 bases in between. Germline V gene sequence: CDR1 SGHVS, CDR2 FQNEAQ. As DNA, the CDR3 is TGTGCCAGCAGCTTCTCTGGAACTAGCACAGATACGCAGTATTTT. This translates into CASSFSGTSTDTQYF.

This chain uses TRBV5-4 with TRBJ2-6, with 7 bases identical to TRBD2. The CDR3 consists of 16 residues. Unmatched junction bases numbered 6, after V lost 4 bases and J lost 2 bases. Germline V gene data show CDR1 as SGHNT and CDR2 as YYREEE (reference sequence). Here the CDR3 reads CASSPMGRAGANVLTF. In DNA form, the CDR3 reads TGTGCCAGCAGCCCCATGGGGAGGGCTGGGGCCAACGTCCTGACTTTC.

CDR3 amino acids: CASSPDPTGDGEKLFF. The CDR3 coding sequence is TGTGCCAGCAGCCCAGATCCGACAGGTGACGGGGAAAAACTGTTTTTT. The J gene is TRBJ1-4, the V gene TRBV7-2; tentative D call: TRBD1 (6 bases). CDR1 is SGHTA and CDR2 is FQGNSA in the germline V gene. V gave up 5 bases and J gave up 8 bases, with 21 bases separating them. The CDR3 sequence is 16 residues long.

This clone was detected a few times. This chain links TRBV4-1 with TRBJ2-3; D may be TRBD2 (6 bases). This CDR3 is built from 18 residues. Germline CDR1 and CDR2: MGHRA and YSYEKL. Between the trimmed V and J ends, which lost 0 bases and 4 bases, there was a span of 20 bases. The CDR3 DNA sequence: TGCGCCAGCAGCCAAGACAAAGGAGGAGGGAGTGGGGCAGATACGCAGTATTTT. Translating it yields CASSQDKGGGSGADTQYF.

There are many counts of this clone. The V gene is TRBV6-5, the J gene TRBJ1-2; D may be TRBD1 (5 bases). V lost 3 bases to trimming and J lost 2 bases, with 13 bases between them. This CDR3 region has 15 residues. CDR1 is MNHEY and CDR2 is SVGAGI in the germline V gene. CDR3 protein: CASSYDSPENYGYTF. CDR3 nucleotide sequence: TGTGCCAGCAGTTATGACAGCCCGGAGAACTATGGCTACACCTTC.

This clone was seen a handful of times. The V and J genes are TRBV11-2 and TRBJ2-5; the match to TRBD2 covers 14 bases. V shed 4 bases and J 5 bases; nucleotides not matched to a gene: 12. Looked up from germline, CDR1 is SGHAT and CDR2 is FQNNGV. This CDR3 spans 18 amino acids. The DNA of the CDR3 is TGTGCCAGCAGCTCGGGACTAGCGGGAGTTAGGGCTGGGGAGACCCAGTACTTC. This translates into CASSSGLAGVRAGETQYF.

The chain recombines TRBV28 with TRBJ2-1, with D possibly being TRBD1 (5 bases). The CDR3 length is 15 residues. Germline loops: CDR1 MDHEN, CDR2 SYDVKM. With 7 bases removed from V and 3 bases from J, the gap between germline ends came to 16 bases. Written as DNA, the CDR3 is TGTGCCAGCATGGTAGTGGGGCAAGGCTACAATGAGCAGTTCTTC. Its protein product is CASMVVGQGYNEQFF.

This chain uses TRBV4-2 with TRBJ2-5; weak D call: TRBD2 (5 bases). Germline values: CDR1 LGHNA, CDR2 YNFKEQ. V shed 0 bases and J shed 2 bases, with 10 bases lying between them. The CDR3 length is 15 residues. The CDR3 region has the DNA TGTGCCAGCAGCCAAGATCGGGGTCAACAAGAGACCCAGTACTTC. Residues: CASSQDRGQQETQYF.

This clone was observed a few times. The chain employs TRBV14 and TRBJ2-1; maybe TRBD2 (6 bases). V lost 1 base, J lost 4 bases, and 11 bases lay in between. This CDR3 is 15 amino acids long. CDR1 and CDR2 from the germline V gene are SGHDN and FVKESK. CDR3 nucleotide sequence: TGTGCCAGCAGCCAAGCGGGGGAGAGGTACAATGAGCAGTTCTTC. Translated, it gives CASSQAGERYNEQFF.

Note on this clone: The junction and the germline gene differ at one end; a read error may be behind it. The chain links TRBV28 to TRBJ2-7; 7 bases agree with TRBD1. Germline V gene lookup returns CDR1 MDHEN and CDR2 SYDVKM. The CDR3 runs 15 residues. The CDR3 region is CASRPTGTAHYGQYF. The CDR3 DNA reads TGTGCCAGCAGACCTACCGGGACAGCTCACTACGGGCAGTACTTC.

The chain uses TRBV29-1 and TRBJ1-5, with D possibly matching TRBD1 (5 bases). Germline assignment: CDR1 SQVTM and CDR2 ANQGSEA. The CDR3 has 12 residues. Trimming took 7 bases from V and 4 from J, leaving 11 bases between them. Here the CDR3 reads CSAGSGNQPQHF. In DNA form, the CDR3 reads TGCAGCGCAGGGTCCGGGAATCAGCCCCAGCATTTT.

The sample holds one count of this clone. Additional DNA sequences in this sample encode the identical CDR3. The chain recombines TRBV7-3 with TRBJ1-5, with a weak D call TRBD1 (5 bases). Germline values: CDR1 SGHTA, CDR2 FQGTGA. Trimming shortened V by 5 bases and J by 2 bases, and 10 bases separated the two germline ends. This CDR3 is 14 amino acids long. CDR3: CASSLEGGNQPQHF. Here the CDR3 DNA reads TGTGCCAGCAGCCTTGAAGGGGGCAATCAGCCCCAGCATTTT.

The chain has TRBV7-9 and TRBJ2-5; TRBD1 matches 7 bases. V dropped 5 bases and J dropped 3; count of bases not matched to a gene: 6. The CDR3 covers 14 residues. From germline, CDR1 is SEHNR and CDR2 FQNEAQ (reference sequence). The CDR3 coding sequence is TGTGCCAGCAGCCAAACCGGGACAGAAGAGACCCAGTACTTC. It encodes CASSQTGTEETQYF.

This clone was counted at least ten times. V and J are TRBV4-1 and TRBJ1-5; maybe TRBD1 (5 bases). The CDR3 is 13 residues long. Germline CDR1 reads MGHRA; CDR2 reads YSYEKL. Trimming stripped 1 base from V and 13 bases from J, with 14 bases between. The CDR3 coding sequence is TGCGCCAGCAGCCAAGGCCTCAGGGCCGATCAGCATTTT. Protein product: CASSQGLRADQHF.

This clone came up once. The V gene is TRBV28, the J gene TRBJ2-1; 12 bases line up with TRBD2. Germline CDR1 MDHEN, CDR2 SYDVKM. This CDR3 contains 18 residues. Germline trimming cut 4 bases from V and 4 bases from J; bases unmatched to any gene: 11. In DNA form, the CDR3 reads TGTGCCAGCAGTTCCGAAACTAGGACTAGCGGGATATACAATGAGCAGTTCTTC. Protein: CASSSETRTSGIYNEQFF.

This clone was seen just once. This sequence joins TRBV5-1 and TRBJ2-5, with 8 bases matching TRBD2. Trimming at V came to 3 bases and at J to 4 bases, leaving 5 bases not matched to a gene. This CDR3 is 14 amino acids long. Germline V lookup: CDR1 SGHRS, CDR2 YFSETQ. CDR3 nucleotides: TGCGCCAGCAGCTCCCCGGGGGGGAGAGAGACCCAGTACTTC. Its translation is CASSSPGGRETQYF. The full variable domain, in which reference TRBV5-1 and TRBJ2-5 provide the parts outside the CDR3, is KAGVTQTPRYLIKTRGQQVTLSCSPISGHRSVSWYQQTPGQGLQFLFEYFSETQRNKGNFPGRFSGRQFSNSRSEMNVSTLELGDSALYLCASSSPGGRETQYFGPGTRLLVL.